The 32 T cell receptor beta chains below come from one sample, sequenced in a study of shared clonotypes between healthy human individuals. TCRdb's table, derived via immunoSEQ multiplex PCR, lists solely in-frame clones and lacks some. The sample contains about 1.5 million clones, 95% to 99% of which appear only once. Sequencing was done on a sample of naive CD4+ T cells sorted from blood. Stated subset: CD45RA+ positively selected. The source is a man aged 30 to 45 in good health.

The chain links TRBV28 to TRBJ1-1; 7 bases agree with TRBD1. The CDR3 is made up of 16 amino acids. Germline CDR1 is MDHEN and CDR2 is SYDVKM. V was clipped by 6 bases and J by 1 base; unmatched bases: 11. The CDR3 DNA follows: TGTGCCAGCAGGCCCACGCCGGGACAGAGGAACACTGAAGCTTTCTTT. Protein sequence: CASRPTPGQRNTEAFF.

The V call is TRBV2, the J call TRBJ1-4; D may be TRBD1 (6 bases). The germline gives CDR1 SNHLY, CDR2 FYNNEI. Trimming left V 7 bases short and J 8 bases short, with 17 bases between. This CDR3 has 14 amino acids. The CDR3 reads CASNEGRGPEKLFF. The CDR3, as DNA: TGTGCCAGCAACGAGGGCAGGGGCCCCGAAAAACTGTTTTTT.

The chain links TRBV6-5 to TRBJ1-5; 8 bases fit TRBD1. CDR3 length: 14 amino acids. CDR1 MNHEY and CDR2 SVGAGI come from the germline V gene. Trimming removed 6 bases from V and 2 bases from J; junction bases left unmatched: 3. CDR3 in DNA: TGTGCCAGCAGCTTGACAGGGGGCAATCAGCCCCAGCATTTT. Its translation is CASSLTGGNQPQHF.

The chain carries TRBV11-2 and TRBJ2-7; no clear D. V gave up 4 bases and J gave up 7 bases, with 17 bases separating them. The CDR3 totals 14 residues. Looked up from germline, CDR1 is SGHAT and CDR2 is FQNNGV. CDR3 residues: CASSSRVSVREQYF. In DNA, the CDR3 is TGTGCCAGCAGCTCTAGGGTCTCGGTGCGGGAGCAGTACTTC. Supplemented by reference TRBV11-2 and TRBJ2-7, the full variable domain reads EAGVAQSPRYKIIEKRQSVAFWCNPISGHATLYWYQQILGQGPKLLIQFQNNGVVDDSQLPKDRFSAERLKGVDSTLKIQPAKLEDSAVYLCASSSRVSVREQYFGPGTRLTVT.

The CDR3 here is CASSTHRDWQSPDTQYF. CDR3 nucleotide sequence: TGTGCCAGTAGTACACACAGGGACTGGCAATCCCCCGATACGCAGTATTTT. V and J are TRBV19 and TRBJ2-3; D might be TRBD1 or TRBD2, each matching 6 bases. Deletions cut 4 bases from V and 6 bases from J, with 23 bases between. Germline V lookup: CDR1 LNHDA, CDR2 SQIVND (reference sequence). The CDR3 covers 17 residues.

The CDR3 region has the DNA TGTGCCAGCAGCTTTGGGACTCTCGAGAGGGATACGCAGTATTTT. Translating it yields CASSFGTLERDTQYF. The gene calls are TRBV7-9 and TRBJ2-3, with a possible D match to TRBD2 (6 bases). The CDR3 has 15 amino acids. Deletions cut 3 bases from V and 6 bases from J, with 16 bases between. Germline-derived CDR1 and CDR2 are SEHNR and FQNEAQ (reference sequence).

The genes are TRBV10-3 and TRBJ2-7; D remains unclear. The CDR3 is made up of 11 amino acids. V lost 9 bases and J 7 bases, leaving 13 bases between the germline ends. Germline CDR1 reads ENHRY; CDR2 reads SYGVKD. The CDR3 sequence is CAISLAEEQYF. The CDR3 DNA is TGTGCCATTAGCTTAGCAGAAGAGCAGTACTTC.

J is TRBJ1-2 and V is TRBV19, with D possibly TRBD1 on 5 matching bases. Trimming cost V 3 bases and J 7 bases, with 15 bases left between them. CDR1 is LNHDA and CDR2 is SQIVND in the germline V gene (reference sequence). The CDR3 runs to 14 residues. CDR3: CASSITRGRAGYTF. The CDR3 region has the DNA TGTGCCAGTAGTATCACTAGGGGCCGAGCTGGCTACACCTTC. The variable domain in full, with the rest retrieved from reference TRBV19 and TRBJ1-2, is DGGITQSPKYLFRKEGQNVTLSCEQNLNHDAMYWYRQDPGQGLRLIYYSQIVNDFQKGDIAEGYSVSREKKESFPLTVTSAQKNPTAFYLCASSITRGRAGYTFGSGTRLTVV.

The J gene is TRBJ2-7, the V gene TRBV5-1, with a weak D call TRBD1 (6 bases). Trimming took 0 bases from V and 6 from J, leaving 10 bases between them. CDR3 length equals 13 residues. Germline CDR1 and CDR2: SGHRS and YFSETQ. For the CDR3, the DNA is TGCGCCAGCAGCTTGGACAGACAGGTCGAGCAGTACTTC. The encoded protein is CASSLDRQVEQYF. Together with reference TRBV5-1 and TRBJ2-7, the CDR3 gives the full variable domain: KAGVTQTPRYLIKTRGQQVTLSCSPISGHRSVSWYQQTPGQGLQFLFEYFSETQRNKGNFPGRFSGRQFSNSRSEMNVSTLELGDSALYLCASSLDRQVEQYFGPGTRLTVT.

The V and J genes are TRBV6-5 and TRBJ1-1; 8 bases agree with TRBD1. CDR1 is MNHEY and CDR2 is SVGAGI in the germline V gene. V was clipped by 4 bases and J by 4 bases; unmatched bases: 5. The CDR3 covers 14 residues. The CDR3 loop is CASSSPDRATEAFF. CDR3 DNA: TGTGCCAGCAGTTCCCCGGACAGGGCCACTGAAGCTTTCTTT.

The CDR3 loop reads CASSSRGQPNTIYF. The CDR3 nucleotides are TGTGCCAGCAGCTCCCGTGGGCAGCCTAACACCATATATTTT. The V and J genes are TRBV7-2 and TRBJ1-3; D gene ambiguous. The length of the CDR3 is 14 residues. The V end lost 4 bases, the J end lost 7 bases, and 14 bases lay between the germline ends. The germline CDR1 and CDR2 sequences are SGHTA and FQGNSA.

This clone was seen once. The chain joins TRBV5-6 to TRBJ2-7; no definite D call. The V end lost 1 base, the J end lost 3 bases, and 8 bases lay between the germline ends. The CDR3 is 13 amino acids. The V gene's germline CDR1 is SGHDT and CDR2 YYEEEE. CDR3 sequence: CASSLPLSYEQYF. In DNA form, the CDR3 reads TGTGCCAGCAGCTTGCCCCTCAGCTACGAGCAGTACTTC.

This rearrangement joins TRBV12-5 to TRBJ2-3; D not resolved. V was clipped by 1 base and J by 2 bases, with 7 bases between them. From germline, CDR1 is LGHNT and CDR2 FRNRAP. The length of the CDR3 is 14 residues. CDR3 region: CASGLGRPTDTQYF. CDR3 nucleotide sequence: TGTGCTAGTGGTTTGGGCAGACCCACAGATACGCAGTATTTT.

The chain uses TRBV19 and TRBJ2-3, with 7 bases that match TRBD1. CDR3 length equals 17 residues. Trimming removed 6 bases from V and 1 base from J; junction bases left unmatched: 13. Germline CDR1 reads LNHDA; CDR2 reads SQIVND (reference sequence). CDR3 in DNA: TGTGCCAGTAGCCAACTACAGGGGAATATGGGCACAGATACGCAGTATTTT. This codes for CASSQLQGNMGTDTQYF.

The chain employs TRBV7-3 and TRBJ2-2; D remains ambiguous. The CDR3 consists of 14 residues. The germline V gene encodes CDR1 SGHTA and CDR2 FQGTGA. Between the trimmed V and J ends, which lost 5 bases and 2 bases, there was a span of 9 bases. In DNA, the CDR3 is TGTGCCAGCAGCGTGACCCTAAACACCGGGGAGCTGTTTTTT. Translating it yields CASSVTLNTGELFF.

This chain links TRBV27 with TRBJ2-3; 9 nucleotides match TRBD2. Trimming at V came to 5 bases and at J to 0 bases, leaving 9 bases not matched to a gene. The CDR3 extends over 17 amino acids. Germline CDR1 reads MNHEY; CDR2 reads SMNVEV (reference sequence). CDR3 loop: CASSTSGGGVSTDTQYF. The CDR3 DNA is TGTGCCAGCAGTACCTCTGGCGGGGGGGTTAGCACAGATACGCAGTATTTT.

The genes are TRBV29-1 and TRBJ2-7; 7 bases agree with TRBD1. The CDR3 runs to 16 residues. J lost 4 bases, V lost 3 bases, and 15 bases had no gene match. CDR1 is SQVTM and CDR2 is ANQGSEA in the germline V gene. CDR3 in amino acids: CSVDAAGGIFFYEQYF. CDR3 DNA sequence: TGCAGCGTTGACGCGGCAGGGGGAATTTTCTTTTACGAGCAGTACTTC.

The gene calls are TRBV7-9 and TRBJ2-1; no clear D. Germline V gene sequence: CDR1 SEHNR, CDR2 FQNEAQ (reference sequence). The V end lost 5 bases, the J end lost 1 base, and 9 bases lay between the germline ends. The CDR3 extends over 14 amino acids. This CDR3 is CASSPDGSYNEQFF. As DNA, the CDR3 is TGTGCCAGCAGCCCCGACGGGTCCTACAATGAGCAGTTCTTC.

The V and J genes are TRBV19 and TRBJ2-1, with a possible D match to TRBD1 (7 bases). V dropped 3 bases and J dropped 9 bases, with 12 bases sitting between them. In germline, CDR1 is LNHDA, CDR2 SQIVND (reference sequence). The CDR3 length is 13 residues. CDR3 amino acids: CASSIPGGLEQFF. DNA for the CDR3: TGTGCCAGTAGTATTCCAGGGGGGCTTGAGCAGTTCTTC.

The genes are TRBV27 and TRBJ2-1; 8 positions match TRBD1. The junction had 9 bases not matched to a gene; V was cut back by 3 bases and J by 5 bases. CDR3 length: 16 residues. CDR1 and CDR2 (germline): MNHEY, SMNVEV (reference sequence). CDR3 coding DNA: TGTGCCAGCAGTTTTAGAAGGGACAGGAAGAACAATGAGCAGTTCTTC. This codes for CASSFRRDRKNNEQFF.

The V and J genes are TRBV4-1 and TRBJ2-7; D call uncertain. Between the trimmed V and J ends, which lost 1 base and 3 bases, there was a span of 16 bases. CDR1 is MGHRA and CDR2 is YSYEKL in the germline V gene. The CDR3 extends over 16 amino acids. CDR3: CASSQAPSDPDYEQYF. The CDR3 region has the DNA TGCGCCAGCAGCCAAGCCCCCAGTGACCCCGACTACGAGCAGTACTTC.

The V and J genes are TRBV19 and TRBJ2-7, with D unresolved. The CDR3 sequence is 13 residues long. Germline V CDR1 and CDR2: LNHDA, SQIVND (reference sequence). V lost 7 bases, J lost 0 bases, and 10 bases lay in between. DNA of the CDR3: TGTGCCAGTAAGGCGCCGAGCTCCTACGAGCAGTACTTC. It yields the protein CASKAPSSYEQYF.

The chain combines TRBV14 with TRBJ1-2, with 8 bases aligning to TRBD1. With V trimmed by 3 bases and J by 6 bases, 9 bases remained unmatched. There are 15 residues in the CDR3. Germline assignment: CDR1 SGHDN and CDR2 FVKESK. The CDR3 reads CASSHRLDRVDGYTF. The CDR3 DNA is TGTGCCAGCAGCCACCGTTTGGACAGGGTTGATGGCTACACCTTC.

J is TRBJ1-2 and V is TRBV5-4, with D unclear. The germline gives CDR1 SGHNT, CDR2 YYREEE (reference sequence). This CDR3 region has 13 residues. V dropped 5 bases and J dropped 2 bases, with 10 bases sitting between them. CDR3 nucleotides: TGTGCCAGCAGTTTTTGGGGAAACTATGGCTACACCTTC. Translation: CASSFWGNYGYTF.

This chain joins TRBV18 and TRBJ2-3; D gene ambiguous. Germline lookup yields CDR1 KGHSH and CDR2 LQKENI. This CDR3 has 15 residues. Trimming pared 1 base from V and 0 bases from J, leaving 8 bases between. CDR3 in DNA: TGTGCCAGCTCACCACTCATAGGTAGCACAGATACGCAGTATTTT. It specifies CASSPLIGSTDTQYF.

A remark on this clone: Since no conserved phenylalanine or tryptophan closes the CDR3, a read error is the likely cause. The gene calls are TRBV2 and TRBJ1-2, with unresolved D. V dropped 0 bases and J dropped 8 bases, with 10 bases sitting between them. The germline CDR1 and CDR2 sequences are SNHLY and FYNNEI. The CDR3 consists of 13 residues. CDR3 sequence: CASSEAPGFGYTL. The CDR3 DNA sequence: TGTGCCAGCAGTGAAGCGCCGGGGTTCGGCTACACCCTC.

This sequence joins TRBV6-6 and TRBJ1-2; D is undetermined. V was shortened by 7 bases and J by 2 bases, with 14 bases between the two germline ends. The CDR3 covers 14 residues. The germline V gene has CDR1 MNHNY and CDR2 SVGAGI (reference sequence). The chain's CDR3 is CASIPLETNYGYTF. CDR3 coding DNA: TGTGCCAGCATCCCACTAGAAACAAACTATGGCTACACCTTC.

The rearrangement uses TRBV21-1 and TRBJ2-7. TRBV21-1 is a documented pseudogene. The CDR3 is 14 residues long. CDR3 nucleotide sequence: TGTGCCAGCAGCAAAGGTGGTAAGATATACGAGCAGTACTTC. It is translated as CASSKGGKIYEQYF.

The chain recombines TRBV30 with TRBJ1-1; possibly TRBD1 for D (5 bases). V was shortened by 1 base and J by 0 bases, with 9 bases between the two germline ends. Per the germline V gene, CDR1 is GTSNPN and CDR2 is SVGIG (reference sequence). There are 14 residues in the CDR3. The CDR3 bases are TGTGCCTGGAGTGGGGAGGGGTTGAACACTGAAGCTTTCTTT. Encoded protein: CAWSGEGLNTEAFF.

The chain joins TRBV5-1 to TRBJ1-4; D might be TRBD1 (5 bases). The CDR3 is 15 residues long. Trimming removed 4 bases from V and 5 bases from J, with 15 bases in between. The germline V gene encodes CDR1 SGHRS and CDR2 YFSETQ. The CDR3 DNA is TGCGCCAGCAGCCCAAGTACAGGACCGAATGAAAAACTGTTTTTT. Translating gives CASSPSTGPNEKLFF.

Of note for this clone: Germline is not matched at one junction end, which may reflect a read error. The V call is TRBV2, the J call TRBJ1-5; weak D call: TRBD1 (5 bases). Germline assignment: CDR1 SNHLY and CDR2 FYNNEI. The length of the CDR3 is 15 residues. In DNA, the CDR3 is TGTGCCAGCAGTGAGCGAGGGGTTAGCAATCAGCCCCAGCACTTT. Encoded protein: CASSERGVSNQPQHF.

The CDR3 loop reads CAWSVGAKQYF. DNA of the CDR3: TGTGCCTGGAGTGTAGGTGCTAAGCAGTACTTC. The chain employs TRBV30 and TRBJ2-7; D gene uncertain. Trimming removed 0 bases at V and 8 bases at J, with 8 bases between. Looked up from germline, CDR1 is GTSNPN and CDR2 is SVGIG (reference sequence). The CDR3 has 11 amino acids.